One sample yielded the 15 T cell receptor beta chains listed below, sequenced in a study of HIV-infected children after antiretroviral therapy interruption. Treatment reported: PENTA 11 planned treatment interruption arm or continuous ART arm. RNA-based 3' RACE libraries used unique molecular identifiers. TCRdb passed the 3' RACE reads through MiXCR, listing each CDR3 protein once. This sample has about 15,000 distinct CDR3 sequences; approximately 3.6% occur once, and the top ten carry around 31%. Sequences were derived from CD45RO+ CD8+ T cells from PBMCs, pooled from several time points, sampled from a donor given antiretroviral therapy, either interrupted or continuous. As to subset: memory CD8+ CD45RO+ CD45RA- T cells. These TCRs come from a pool of human donors with HIV.

This clonotype came up many times. This sequence joins TRBV2 and TRBJ1-6, with D uncertain. CDR1 SNHLY and CDR2 FYNNEI come from the germline V gene. The CDR3 sequence is 15 residues long. V dropped 9 bases and J dropped 2 bases, with 14 bases sitting between them. CDR3 residues: CARELPGTYNSPLHF. The CDR3 nucleotides are TGTGCCAGAGAGCTTCCAGGAACCTATAATTCACCCCTCCACTTT.

This clonotype appeared many times. The genes are TRBV20-1 and TRBJ1-2, with 8 positions matching TRBD1. The CDR3 is 14 residues long. CDR1 is DFQATT and CDR2 is SNEGSKA in the germline V gene (reference sequence). J lost 5 bases, V lost 1 base, and 6 bases had no gene match. Here the CDR3 DNA reads TGCAGTGCTAGAGTCGAGGACAGGGCGTATGGCTACACCTTC. Protein sequence: CSARVEDRAYGYTF.

Many counts were recorded for this clonotype. The chain carries TRBV9 and TRBJ2-7, with 8 bases lining up with TRBD1. The CDR3 length is 15 residues. The V gene end was trimmed by 0 bases and the J gene end by 4 bases; junction bases not matched to a gene: 6. CDR1 is SGDLS, CDR2 YYNGEE, per germline. The CDR3 loop is CASSVAGQGGYEQYF. CDR3 in DNA: TGTGCCAGCAGCGTAGCTGGACAGGGTGGGTACGAGCAGTACTTC. The whole variable domain, filled in from reference TRBV9 and TRBJ2-7, reads DSGVTQTPKHLITATGQRVTLRCSPRSGDLSVYWYQQSLDQGLQFLIQYYNGEERAKGNILERFSAQQFPDLHSELNLSSLELGDSALYFCASSVAGQGGYEQYFGPGTRLTVT.

This clonotype was seen many times. The CDR3: CASRGGSGYYGYTF. Here the CDR3 DNA reads TGTGCCAGCAGGGGGGGTTCGGGATACTATGGCTACACCTTC. This rearrangement joins TRBV27 to TRBJ1-2; tentatively, D is TRBD1 (5 bases). V was cut by 6 bases and J by 3 bases, with 14 bases left in between. CDR1 and CDR2 from the germline V gene are MNHEY and SMNVEV (reference sequence). CDR3 length: 14 residues.

This clonotype was recorded many times. The CDR3 nucleotides read TGTGCCAGCAGTTTATGGATGAGGAACACTGAAGCTTTCTTT. This sequence encodes CASSLWMRNTEAFF. The chain combines TRBV28 with TRBJ1-1, with no clear D. V lost 0 bases to trimming and J lost 1 base, with 6 bases between them. The CDR3 is 14 amino acids. The germline V gene encodes CDR1 MDHEN and CDR2 SYDVKM.

The chain employs TRBV19 and TRBJ2-1; D unclear. This CDR3 is 14 amino acids long. CDR1 and CDR2 from the germline V gene are LNHDA and SQIVND (reference sequence). Trimming left V 4 bases short and J 5 bases short, with 12 bases between. The CDR3 loop reads CASSSLGSNNEQFF. The DNA of the CDR3 is TGTGCCAGTAGTAGCCTGGGCAGCAACAATGAGCAGTTCTTC.

In its sample, this clonotype was seen many times. This rearrangement joins TRBV19 to TRBJ2-2; 8 bases align to TRBD2. J was trimmed by 3 bases and V by 6 bases; bases with no gene match: 9. Germline V gene lookup returns CDR1 LNHDA and CDR2 SQIVND (reference sequence). This CDR3 is built from 16 residues. The CDR3: CASSNIAGTHTGELFF. The CDR3 DNA follows: TGTGCCAGTAGCAATATAGCGGGGACCCACACCGGGGAGCTGTTTTTT.

In its sample, this clonotype was seen many times. The CDR3 loop is CASSLRAGTDINTEAFF. The CDR3 region has the DNA TGTGCCAGCAGCTTAAGGGCCGGGACGGATATTAACACTGAAGCTTTCTTT. The chain is built from TRBV7-2 and TRBJ1-1; D may be TRBD1 (5 bases). The CDR3 totals 17 residues. Germline CDR1 and CDR2: SGHTA and FQGNSA. Trimming left V 2 bases short and J 2 bases short, with 18 bases between.

This clonotype was found many times. V and J are TRBV11-3 and TRBJ2-3; no reliable D call. This CDR3 contains 11 residues. The germline CDR1 and CDR2 sequences are SGHNT and YENEEA. V lost 6 bases, J lost 3 bases, and 4 bases lay in between. The CDR3 DNA sequence: TGTGCCAGCAGGGGAACAGATACGCAGTATTTT. Its protein product is CASRGTDTQYF.

This clonotype was picked up a small number of times. V usage is TRBV4-1 and J usage is TRBJ2-7; D possibly corresponds to TRBD1 (5 bases). Germline V gene data show CDR1 as MGHRA and CDR2 as YSYEKL. The CDR3 spans 14 residues. V dropped 5 bases and J dropped 2 bases, with 13 bases sitting between them. CDR3 sequence: CASSSCDRPYEQYF. The CDR3 bases are TGCGCCAGCAGCTCCTGTGACAGACCCTACGAGCAGTACTTC.

This clonotype showed up many times. CDR3 coding DNA: TGCAGTGCTGTGTCCGTTGCGGGGGGCAACACCGGGGAGCTGTTTTTT. Translated: CSAVSVAGGNTGELFF. The chain combines TRBV20-1 with TRBJ2-2, with 8 bases that match TRBD2. Germline values: CDR1 DFQATT, CDR2 SNEGSKA (reference sequence). The CDR3 is 16 amino acids. V shed 5 bases and J 2 bases; nucleotides not matched to a gene: 10.

This clonotype was recorded at least ten times. The CDR3 nucleotides are TGTGCCAGCAGCGCCGGGTTGGCAGGGAACGAGCAGTACTTC. Protein sequence: CASSAGLAGNEQYF. V and J are TRBV9 and TRBJ2-7; TRBD1 is a possible D gene (5 bases). Germline CDR1 is SGDLS and CDR2 is YYNGEE. This CDR3 is built from 14 residues. Trimming took 3 bases from V and 5 from J, leaving 15 bases between them. Variable domain in full (rest from reference TRBV9 and TRBJ2-7): DSGVTQTPKHLITATGQRVTLRCSPRSGDLSVYWYQQSLDQGLQFLIQYYNGEERAKGNILERFSAQQFPDLHSELNLSSLELGDSALYFCASSAGLAGNEQYFGPGTRLTVT.

This clonotype appeared many times. The chain has TRBV20-1 and TRBJ2-7, with TRBD2 as a possible D gene (6 bases). Trimming pared 0 bases from V and 4 bases from J, leaving 7 bases between. The germline CDR1 and CDR2 sequences are DFQATT and SNEGSKA (reference sequence). This CDR3 is built from 12 residues. The CDR3 loop reads CSAREGGYEQYF. The CDR3 DNA follows: TGCAGTGCTAGAGAAGGAGGGTACGAGCAGTACTTC.

Judged by abundance, this clonotype is medium-sized. V usage is TRBV4-1 and J usage is TRBJ2-3; D is perhaps TRBD2 (5 bases). Trimming took off 5 bases at V and 7 bases at J, with 19 bases between the two ends. Germline V gives CDR1 MGHRA, CDR2 YSYEKL. The CDR3 is 15 amino acids. In DNA form, the CDR3 reads TGCGCCAGCAGCTCGGACCCCCGGGGAACTAATACGCAGTATTTT. Its translation: CASSSDPRGTNTQYF.

In its sample, this clonotype was seen many times. The V and J genes are TRBV6-2 or TRBV6-3 and TRBJ2-1, with 11 positions matching TRBD1. Losses at the gene ends were 2 bases for V and 12 bases for J; bases not matched to a gene: 9. The CDR3 sequence is 15 residues long. The V gene's germline CDR1 is MNHEY and CDR2 SVGEGT. In nucleotides, the CDR3 is TGTGCCAGCAGTTACCCACCGGACAGGGGGCAGGGGCAGTTCTTC. It yields the protein CASSYPPDRGQGQFF.